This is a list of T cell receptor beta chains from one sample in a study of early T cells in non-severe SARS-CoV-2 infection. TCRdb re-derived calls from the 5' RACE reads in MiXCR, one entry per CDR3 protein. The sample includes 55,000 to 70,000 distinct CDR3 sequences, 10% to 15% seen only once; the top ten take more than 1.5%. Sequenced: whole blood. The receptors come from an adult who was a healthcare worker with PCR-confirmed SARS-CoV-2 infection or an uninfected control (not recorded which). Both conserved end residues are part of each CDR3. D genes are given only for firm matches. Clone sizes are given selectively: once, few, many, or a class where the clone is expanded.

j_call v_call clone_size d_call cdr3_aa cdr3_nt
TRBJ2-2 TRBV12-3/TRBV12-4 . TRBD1 CASSSGGYTGELFF TGTGCCAGCAGTTCAGGGGGCTACACCGGGGAGCTGTTTTTT
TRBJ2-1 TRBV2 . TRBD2 CASTREVSSGGWSYNEQFF TGTGCCAGCACCCGTGAAGTTTCTAGCGGGGGATGGTCCTACAATGAGCAGTTCTTC
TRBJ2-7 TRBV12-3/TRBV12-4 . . CSTRRGLSLSEQYF TGTTCCACAAGACGGGGGTTATCTCTAAGTGAGCAGTACTTC
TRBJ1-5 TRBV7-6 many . CASSLGAGRQPQHF TGTGCCAGCAGCTTAGGAGCGGGGCGGCAGCCCCAGCATTTT
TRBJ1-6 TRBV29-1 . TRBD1 CSVGDRNSPLHF TGCAGCGTTGGGGACAGGAATTCACCCCTCCACTTT
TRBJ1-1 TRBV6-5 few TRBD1 CASSRGQGNTEVFF TGTGCCAGCAGTCGTGGACAGGGGAACACTGAAGTTTTCTTT
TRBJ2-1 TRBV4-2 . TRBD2 CASSHGTRGSYNEQFF TGTGCCAGCAGCCACGGGACTAGGGGATCCTACAATGAGCAGTTCTTC
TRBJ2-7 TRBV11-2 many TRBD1 CASSTIAGTGPLREQYF TGTGCCAGCAGCACGATAGCCGGGACAGGACCACTTCGCGAGCAGTACTTC
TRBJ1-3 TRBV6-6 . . CASSYRQAISGNTIYF TGTGCCAGCAGTTACCGTCAGGCGATCTCTGGAAACACCATATATTTT
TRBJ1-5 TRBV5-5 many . CASSLAGNQPQHF TGTGCCAGCAGCTTGGCAGGAAATCAGCCCCAGCATTTT
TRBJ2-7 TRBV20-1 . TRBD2 CSAGGATTYEQYF TGCAGTGCCGGGGGGGCAACAACCTACGAGCAGTACTTC
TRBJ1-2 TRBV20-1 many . CSAPPGYTF TGCAGTGCTCCGCCGGGCTACACCTTC
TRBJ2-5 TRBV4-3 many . CASSQDGAPGNLETQYF TGCGCCAGCAGCCAAGATGGGGCACCGGGGAATTTGGAGACCCAGTACTTC
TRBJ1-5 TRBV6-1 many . CASSKMGITAGGQPQHF TGTGCCAGCAGTAAGATGGGGATTACAGCGGGCGGTCAGCCCCAGCATTTT
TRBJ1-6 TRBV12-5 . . CASGLLLGRETYNSPLHF TGTGCTAGTGGTTTGTTACTGGGCAGGGAAACCTATAATTCACCCCTCCACTTT
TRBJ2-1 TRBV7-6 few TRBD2 CASSPRPRGGSYNEQFF TGTGCCAGCAGCCCTAGGCCCCGGGGGGGTTCCTACAATGAGCAGTTCTTC
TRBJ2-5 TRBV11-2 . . CASSLGLLAGYEETQYF TGTGCCAGCAGCTTAGGACTTTTGGCGGGGTATGAGGAGACCCAGTACTTC
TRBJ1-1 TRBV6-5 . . CASSYSSGVNTEAFF TGTGCCAGCAGTTACTCGTCAGGGGTGAACACTGAAGCTTTCTTT
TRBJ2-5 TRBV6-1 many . CASSGQRAETQYF TGTGCCAGCAGTGGACAGCGCGCGGAGACCCAGTACTTC
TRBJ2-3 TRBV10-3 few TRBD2 CATTDGLAGRADTQYF TGTGCCACCACCGACGGCTTAGCGGGTAGGGCAGATACGCAGTATTTT
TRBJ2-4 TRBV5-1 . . CANSLRREVQYF TGCGCCAACAGCTTGCGTAGGGAAGTCCAGTACTTC
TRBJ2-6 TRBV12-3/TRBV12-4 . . CASSLWSAGANVLTF TGTGCCAGCAGTTTATGGTCAGCTGGGGCCAACGTCCTGACTTTC
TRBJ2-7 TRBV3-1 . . CASSRSTASYEQYF TGTGCCAGCAGCCGTTCCACTGCCTCCTACGAGCAGTACTTC
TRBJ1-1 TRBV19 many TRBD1 CASSSPPEWKGGRAEAFF TGTGCCAGTAGTAGCCCTCCGGAGTGGAAAGGGGGCAGGGCTGAAGCTTTCTTT
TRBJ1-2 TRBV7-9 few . CASSPPERGAGGYTF TGTGCCAGCAGCCCACCTGAGAGGGGGGCAGGCGGCTACACCTTC
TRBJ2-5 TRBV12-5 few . CASGGAGETQYF TGTGCTAGTGGGGGGGCCGGAGAGACCCAGTACTTC
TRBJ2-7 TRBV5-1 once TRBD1 CASSLRQGAYEQYF TGCGCCAGCAGCTTAAGACAGGGGGCCTACGAGCAGTACTTC
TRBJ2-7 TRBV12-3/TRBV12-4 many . CASSPILAGPAREQYF TGTGCCAGCAGCCCCATTCTGGCAGGGCCCGCCCGCGAGCAGTACTTC
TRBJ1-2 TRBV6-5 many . CASSYGYGYTF TGTGCCAGCAGTTATGGGTATGGCTACACCTTC
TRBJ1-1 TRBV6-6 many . CASDGGTEAFF TGTGCCAGCGACGGGGGCACAGAAGCTTTCTTT
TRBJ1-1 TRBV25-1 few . CASSEEEGRRTEAFF TGTGCCAGCAGTGAAGAGGAGGGGCGGCGTACTGAAGCTTTCTTT
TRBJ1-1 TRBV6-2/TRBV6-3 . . CASRHQPGIGTVAFF TGTGCCAGCAGACACCAGCCAGGGATTGGGACTGTAGCTTTCTTT
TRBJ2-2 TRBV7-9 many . CASSYNSGTGELFF TGTGCCAGCAGCTACAACTCGGGGACCGGGGAGCTGTTTTTT
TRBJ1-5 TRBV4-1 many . CASSQETYQPQHF TGCGCCAGCAGCCAAGAGACGTATCAGCCCCAGCATTTT
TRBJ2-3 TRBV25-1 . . CASGKTGPKSDTQYF TGTGCCAGCGGGAAAACGGGACCGAAGTCAGATACGCAGTATTTT
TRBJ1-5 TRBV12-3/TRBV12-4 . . CASSLSGRGDNQPQHF TGTGCCAGCAGTTTATCGGGCAGGGGAGACAATCAGCCCCAGCATTTT
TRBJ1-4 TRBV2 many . CASSESFPGDPHF TGTGCCAGCAGTGAATCCTTCCCCGGGGACCCCCATTTT
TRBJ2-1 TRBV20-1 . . CSVARTYNEQFF TGCAGTGTCGCGCGGACTTACAATGAGCAGTTCTTC
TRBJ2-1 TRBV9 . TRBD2 CASSPRPTTSSYNEQFF TGTGCCAGCAGCCCACGCCCCACGACTAGCAGCTACAATGAGCAGTTCTTC